The 15 T cell receptor beta chains below all came from one sample that was sequenced in a study of cytomegalovirus exposure and HLA in healthy donors (dated 2017 in TCRdb). Library prep was done by the immunoSEQ multiplex PCR assay. TCRdb carries this immuneACCESS record with in-frame sequences only. Its versions omit some clonotypes, under half of them owing to an unresolved V gene in the studies checked, with the rest unexplained. This sample gives tens of thousands of clones in total; about 97% of them show up just once. The ten largest clones add up to around 1.6% of the sample. The sample taken for sequencing was PBMCs. These TCRs come from a woman between 18 and 29 years old in good health and CMV-seropositive.

The CDR3 DNA reads as TGTGCCAGCAGCAAGGGGTCAAGTGCAACTAATGAAAAACTGTTTTTT. Translation gives CASSKGSSATNEKLFF. This rearrangement joins TRBV7-9 to TRBJ1-4; a weak D match, TRBD1 (5 bases). The ends were cut back, 5 bases at V and 0 bases at J, with 13 bases in the middle. Germline CDR1 and CDR2: SEHNR and FQNEAQ (reference sequence). The CDR3 loop spans 16 amino acids.

This clone was observed once. V and J are TRBV30 and TRBJ1-1, with D hard to call. Trimming removed 1 base from V and 3 bases from J, with 6 bases in between. Germline loops: CDR1 GTSNPN, CDR2 SVGIG (reference sequence). The CDR3 contains 12 residues. The CDR3 nucleotides are TGTGCCTGGAGTGGCGGGTACACTGAAGCTTTCTTT. This codes for CAWSGGYTEAFF.

The rearrangement uses TRBV19 and TRBJ2-3; D not resolved. Per the germline V gene, CDR1 is LNHDA and CDR2 is SQIVND (reference sequence). CDR3 length equals 14 residues. The germline V and J ends were trimmed by 9 bases and 0 bases, with 13 bases remaining between them. CDR3 sequence (DNA): TGTGCCAGCACGGCGGATCCTAGCACAGATACGCAGTATTTT. Translated: CASTADPSTDTQYF.

The chain combines TRBV5-4 with TRBJ2-5, with D perhaps matching TRBD2 (6 bases). This CDR3 contains 16 residues. Trimming took off 0 bases at V and 2 bases at J, with 14 bases between the two ends. Germline CDR1 reads SGHNT; CDR2 reads YYREEE (reference sequence). CDR3 sequence (DNA): TGTGCCAGCAGCTTGGTGGGGAGGAGGGGTCAAGAGACCCAGTACTTC. Protein: CASSLVGRRGQETQYF.

The CDR3 DNA reads as TGTGCCAGCGCCCGGTTGTTACGGGGGAGAGGGCAAGAGACCCAGTACTTC. Its translation: CASARLLRGRGQETQYF. The chain joins TRBV27 to TRBJ2-5; tentatively, D is TRBD2 (6 bases). V lost 8 bases to trimming and J lost 2 bases, with 24 bases between them. The CDR3 sequence is 17 residues long. The germline V gene has CDR1 MNHEY and CDR2 SMNVEV (reference sequence).

The chain combines TRBV25-1 with TRBJ1-1; D is possibly TRBD1 (6 bases). Between the trimmed V and J ends, which lost 2 bases and 3 bases, there was a span of 13 bases. The CDR3 has 15 amino acids. Germline V gene lookup returns CDR1 MGHDK and CDR2 SYGVNS. The CDR3 spells CASSEGTGQYTEAFF. The CDR3 nucleotides are TGTGCCAGCAGTGAAGGGACCGGACAGTACACTGAAGCTTTCTTT.

V usage is TRBV15 and J usage is TRBJ1-3, with a tentative D call TRBD1 (6 bases). The germline V and J ends were trimmed by 0 bases and 3 bases, with 12 bases remaining between them. This CDR3 has 16 residues. Germline CDR1 and CDR2: LNHNV and YYDKDF (reference sequence). CDR3 in DNA: TGTGCCACCAGCAGAGATAGGGCCAGGGGTGGAAACACCATATATTTT. Amino acids: CATSRDRARGGNTIYF.

The V and J genes are TRBV4-1 and TRBJ2-7, with 8 bases lining up with TRBD2. This CDR3 spans 17 amino acids. V was pared by 4 bases and J by 3 bases, with 14 bases of the junction left unmatched. Germline V gene data show CDR1 as MGHRA and CDR2 as YSYEKL. CDR3 DNA sequence: TGCGCCAGCAGCCCCGAGGGGTCGGGGCTAGCGGGCTACGAGCAGTACTTC. Translation: CASSPEGSGLAGYEQYF.

V gene TRBV25-1 combines with J gene TRBJ2-3; the match to TRBD1 covers 7 bases. Germline V gene lookup returns CDR1 MGHDK and CDR2 SYGVNS. J lost 2 bases, V lost 3 bases, and 5 bases had no gene match. The length of the CDR3 is 15 residues. The CDR3 sequence is CASSDGTVNTDTQYF. CDR3 sequence (DNA): TGTGCCAGCAGTGACGGGACAGTTAACACAGATACGCAGTATTTT.

CDR3 DNA: TGTGCCAGCAGCTTAAACTACTACTACGAGCAGTACTTC. It is translated as CASSLNYYYEQYF. The chain joins TRBV11-2 to TRBJ2-7; no clear D gene. Trimming pared 2 bases from V and 3 bases from J, leaving 8 bases between. Per germline, CDR1 SGHAT and CDR2 FQNNGV. This CDR3 has 13 amino acids. Using reference TRBV11-2 and TRBJ2-7 for the parts outside the CDR3, the full variable domain is EAGVAQSPRYKIIEKRQSVAFWCNPISGHATLYWYQQILGQGPKLLIQFQNNGVVDDSQLPKDRFSAERLKGVDSTLKIQPAKLEDSAVYLCASSLNYYYEQYFGPGTRLTVT.

The chain is built from TRBV5-4 and TRBJ2-3; 7 bases line up with TRBD2. After removal of 5 bases from V and 1 base from J, the junction contained 7 bases not matched to a gene. The CDR3 has 15 amino acids. Germline CDR1 reads SGHNT; CDR2 reads YYREEE (reference sequence). The CDR3 is CASSPRRGGTDTQYF. The CDR3 DNA reads TGTGCCAGCAGTCCCCGACGGGGGGGCACAGATACGCAGTATTTT.

This clone appeared a single time. The genes are TRBV11-3 and TRBJ2-1, with 8 nucleotides matching TRBD2. The length of the CDR3 is 15 residues. With 7 bases clipped from V and 4 bases from J, the junction kept 9 bases outside the gene matches. Germline V gene lookup returns CDR1 SGHNT and CDR2 YENEEA. DNA of the CDR3: TGTGCCAGCACCGCAGGGACTAGAGGATACAATGAGCAGTTCTTC. This encodes CASTAGTRGYNEQFF.

The chain employs TRBV2 and TRBJ1-2; D not resolved. Germline CDR1 SNHLY, CDR2 FYNNEI. With 5 bases removed from V and 6 bases from J, the gap between germline ends came to 13 bases. The CDR3 totals 13 residues. CDR3 sequence: CASSTRVHHGYTF. DNA for the CDR3: TGTGCCAGCAGTACTAGAGTACATCATGGCTACACCTTC. Filled out from reference TRBV2 and TRBJ1-2, the complete variable domain reads EPEVTQTPSHQVTQMGQEVILRCVPISNHLYFYWYRQILGQKVEFLVSFYNNEISEKSEIFDDQFSVERPDGSNFTLKIRSTKLEDSAMYFCASSTRVHHGYTFGSGTRLTVV.

The rearrangement joins TRBV18 to TRBJ2-3; D is perhaps TRBD1 (7 bases). Germline lookup yields CDR1 KGHSH and CDR2 LQKENI. V dropped 1 base and J dropped 1 base, with 12 bases sitting between them. This CDR3 contains 16 residues. In DNA, the CDR3 is TGTGCCAGCTCACCACGGGCAGGGGGGCGCACAGATACGCAGTATTTT. This gives the protein CASSPRAGGRTDTQYF.

This clone appeared once. The chain is built from TRBV28 and TRBJ2-2; 10 bases match TRBD2. Germline V gives CDR1 MDHEN, CDR2 SYDVKM. V lost 5 bases to trimming and J lost 1 base; unmatched junction nucleotides: 4. The CDR3 totals 16 residues. CDR3 residues: CASSPAGGMNTGELFF. CDR3 in DNA: TGTGCCAGCAGTCCAGCGGGAGGGATGAACACCGGGGAGCTGTTTTTT.